A single TCR beta chain is shown here with its context. V was pared by 5 bases and J by 4 bases, with 3 bases of the junction left unmatched. Germline CDR1 is LNHDA and CDR2 is SQIVND (reference sequence). The CDR3 contains 13 residues. Profiling relied on immunoSEQ multiplex PCR, and the TCRdb table lists in-frame clones only, not all of them. The sample gives 130,000 or so clones, approximately 71% of which show up once; approximately 8% is in the top ten. These data belong to a study of blood T cell repertoires in COVID-19. Turning to the study itself: The origin of the acute and convalescent COVID-19 samples was the United States, Italy and Spain. PBMCs, B-cell-depleted T cells, or T cells were the source of the cDNA or gDNA that made up the material.

The specimen was peripheral blood. The sequence derives from a human donor in a cohort sampled during active COVID-19. V and J are TRBV19 and TRBJ2-5; the match to TRBD1 covers 8 bases. CDR3 protein: CASSADRGETQYF. In DNA form, the CDR3 reads TGTGCCAGTAGTGCAGACAGGGGAGAGACCCAGTACTTC.